This T cell receptor (beta chain) was profiled in a study of cytomegalovirus exposure and HLA in healthy donors. Study observations and caveats: The likely origin of a cluster of highly shared sequence variants was a sequencing artifact. Immune exposure information available was restricted to CMV serostatus. In a later analysis, common viral pathogens appeared linked to several of the most significant clusters. In vitro testing confirmed a few CMV-associated chains as specific for CMV antigens.

The PCR ran on 60 Vbeta and 13 Jbeta primers. Using immunoSEQ multiplex PCR, the repertoire was profiled, and TCRdb retains in-frame clones only, with some absent. Of about 140,000 clones in the sample, 61% were seen once. Notes on this clone: Its antigen remains unidentified.

The CDR3 runs 14 residues. Germline V lookup: CDR1 SGDLS, CDR2 YYNGEE. After removal of 4 bases from V and 7 bases from J, the junction contained 4 bases not matched to a gene. The genes are TRBV9 and TRBJ1-6; 8 bases agree with TRBD1. The sequence derives from a male donor in good health and CMV-seronegative. Material: PBMCs. CDR3 nucleotide sequence: TGTGCCAGCAGCCCGCGGACAGGGAATTCACCCCTCCACTTT. Amino acids: CASSPRTGNSPLHF.